Listed below are T cell receptor beta chains from one sample, sequenced in a study of T cell changes during pregnancy in multiple sclerosis. Method: immunoSEQ multiplex PCR; TCRdb's copy keeps in-frame clones and lacks some. The sample has tens of thousands of clones; 92% are singletons. Sequencing used peripheral blood, obtained in the third trimester of pregnancy. Receptor source: a female donor in good health, enrolled as a control in a pregnancy study. The CDR3 runs from the conserved cysteine through the conserved F or W. D genes are given only for firm matches. A row's size may be missing; if present it is once, few, many or a size class.

cdr3_nt | cdr3_aa | j_call | v_call | clone_size | d_call
TGCGCCAGCAGCCCAGGACAGCTCACTGAAGCTTTCTTT | CASSPGQLTEAFF | TRBJ1-1 | TRBV5-1 | once | .
TGTGCCAGCAGTCAGAACAGATTCAGAGAAGCTTTCTTT | CASSQNRFREAFF | TRBJ1-1 | TRBV6-6 | . | .
TGTGCCAGTAGTATAGGACAGAGCACAGATACGCAGTATTTT | CASSIGQSTDTQYF | TRBJ2-3 | TRBV19 | . | .
TGTGCCAGTAGTGCGGGACAGGGGTACTCAGATACGCAGTATTTT | CASSAGQGYSDTQYF | TRBJ2-3 | TRBV19 | . | TRBD1
TGTGCCAGCAGCTTTGACAGGGCCTGGAACTATGGCTACACCTTC | CASSFDRAWNYGYTF | TRBJ1-2 | TRBV5-6 | . | TRBD1
TGCGCCAGCAGCCCGGGACTAGCGGACTACAATGAGCAGTTCTTC | CASSPGLADYNEQFF | TRBJ2-1 | TRBV5-1 | . | TRBD2
TGTGCCAGCAGACCTCCGGGGGGAGAGCAGTACTTC | CASRPPGGEQYF | TRBJ2-7 | TRBV14 | . | TRBD2
TGTGCCAGCAGTTTCGGGGCAGATACGCAGTATTTT | CASSFGADTQYF | TRBJ2-3 | TRBV27 | . | .
TGTGTGAGCGATGAAGGGGGCTATGGCTACACCTTC | CVSDEGGYGYTF | TRBJ1-2 | TRBV5-6 | . | .
TGTGCCAGCAGCTTAGATGGGGGGATCGGGACCCAGTACTTC | CASSLDGGIGTQYF | TRBJ2-5 | TRBV7-2 | . | .
TGTGCCAGCAGCTGGAGGGATAGGGGAGAGACCCAGTACTTC | CASSWRDRGETQYF | TRBJ2-5 | TRBV7-9 | . | .
TGTGCCAGCAGTTTTGGCTGGGACAGGGATTACACCTTC | CASSFGWDRDYTF | TRBJ1-2 | TRBV27 | . | TRBD1
TGCGCCAGCAGCCACCTCGGACTGGTCAAAGAGACCCAGTACTTC | CASSHLGLVKETQYF | TRBJ2-5 | TRBV4-1 | . | .
TGTGCCAGCAGCTTAGGAATGACGGGGGCGGGGGGGACCCAGTACTTC | CASSLGMTGAGGTQYF | TRBJ2-5 | TRBV11-2 | . | TRBD2
TGTGCCAGTAGTTTTGCCGGGACTCCTCCCTACGAGCAGTACTTC | CASSFAGTPPYEQYF | TRBJ2-7 | TRBV19 | few | .
TGTGCCAGCAGCCGTCAGGGGAACTATGGCTACACCTTC | CASSRQGNYGYTF | TRBJ1-2 | TRBV4-2 | . | .
TGTGCCAGCAGCCAAACCATTGTCAGTGGGAGACGGGACAATGAGCAGTTCTTC | CASSQTIVSGRRDNEQFF | TRBJ2-1 | TRBV7-9 | . | .
TGTGCCAGCTCACCGTTCACAGGGAATACTGAAGCTTTCTTT | CASSPFTGNTEAFF | TRBJ1-1 | TRBV18 | . | .
TGTGCCAGCAGTAAGGGAGGACTAGCGGGTTACAATGAGCAGTTCTTC | CASSKGGLAGYNEQFF | TRBJ2-1 | TRBV28 | . | TRBD2
TGTGCCAGCAGCCAAAAGGGGTTGAACACTGAAGCTTTCTTT | CASSQKGLNTEAFF | TRBJ1-1 | TRBV4-2 | . | .
TGTGCCAGCAGCTCCGGGACAGGGGGGATTCGGCCCCAGCATTTT | CASSSGTGGIRPQHF | TRBJ1-5 | TRBV7-2 | . | TRBD1
TGTGCCAGCTCCACTCCGAGCTCCTACAATGAGCAGTTCTTC | CASSTPSSYNEQFF | TRBJ2-1 | TRBV18 | . | .
TGTGCCAGCAGCTACCGTCTAGCGGGGGGGCGGATCGGGGAGCTGTTTTTT | CASSYRLAGGRIGELFF | TRBJ2-2 | TRBV7-2 | . | TRBD2
TGTGCCAGCAGTTACTCGAGCTCGGTTGCCTACGAGCAGTACTTC | CASSYSSSVAYEQYF | TRBJ2-7 | TRBV6-6 | . | .
TGTGCCAGCAGTTGGGGCAGGGGGCCCTCCTACGAGCAGTACTTC | CASSWGRGPSYEQYF | TRBJ2-7 | TRBV6-1 | once | TRBD1
TGTGCCAGCAGTCGGACTAGCGGGAGCCACGAGCAGTACTTC | CASSRTSGSHEQYF | TRBJ2-7 | TRBV28 | . | TRBD2